The present T cell receptor (beta chain) was sequenced within a study of regulatory dendritic cells for organ transplantation. General observations from the study: Considerable individual heterogeneity was seen in alloreactive memory CD8+ T cells.

V lost 5 bases, J lost 8 bases, and 20 bases lay in between. This CDR3 is 15 amino acids long. Germline V lookup: CDR1 SGHRS, CDR2 YFSETQ. Of note for this clone: The antigen is not known.

This table comes from immunoSEQ multiplex PCR, and its TCRdb copy is limited to in-frame clones, with some not included. Seen here are about 20,000 clones, around two thirds observed once, and the top ten hold about 0.96%. The receptor was derived from a human donor in good health. Specimen: memory CD4+ T cells from blood. This sample's subset: CD45RO+ memory T cells. The chain combines TRBV5-1 with TRBJ2-1; maybe TRBD1 (6 bases). This CDR3 is CASSPRISGVYEQFF. CDR3 in DNA: TGCGCCAGCAGTCCGAGAATATCAGGGGTCTATGAGCAGTTCTTC.